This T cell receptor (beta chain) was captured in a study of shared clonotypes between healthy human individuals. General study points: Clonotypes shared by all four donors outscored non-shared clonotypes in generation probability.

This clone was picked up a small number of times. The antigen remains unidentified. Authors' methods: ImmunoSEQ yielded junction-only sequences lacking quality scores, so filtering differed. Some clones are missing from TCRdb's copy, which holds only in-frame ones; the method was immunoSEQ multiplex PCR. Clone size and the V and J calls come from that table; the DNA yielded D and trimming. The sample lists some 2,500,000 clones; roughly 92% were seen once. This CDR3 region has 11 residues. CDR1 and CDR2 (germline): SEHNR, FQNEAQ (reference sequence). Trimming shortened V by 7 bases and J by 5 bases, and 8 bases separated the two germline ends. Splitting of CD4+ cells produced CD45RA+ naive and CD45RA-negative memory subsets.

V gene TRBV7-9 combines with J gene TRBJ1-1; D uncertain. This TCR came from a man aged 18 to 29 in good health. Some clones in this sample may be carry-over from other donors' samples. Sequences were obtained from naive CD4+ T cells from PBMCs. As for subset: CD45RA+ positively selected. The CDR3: CASIPNTEAFF. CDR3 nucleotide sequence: TGTGCCAGCATCCCGAATACTGAAGCTTTCTTT.